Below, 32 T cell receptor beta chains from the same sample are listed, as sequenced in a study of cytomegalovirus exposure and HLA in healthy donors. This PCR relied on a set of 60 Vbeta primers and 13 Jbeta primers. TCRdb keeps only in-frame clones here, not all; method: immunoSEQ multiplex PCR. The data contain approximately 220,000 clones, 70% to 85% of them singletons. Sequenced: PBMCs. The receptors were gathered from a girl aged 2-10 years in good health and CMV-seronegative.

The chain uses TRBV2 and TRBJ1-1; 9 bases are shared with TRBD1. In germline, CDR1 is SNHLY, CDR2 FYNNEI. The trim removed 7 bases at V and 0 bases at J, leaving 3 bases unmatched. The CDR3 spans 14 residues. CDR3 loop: CASTRTGVNTEAFF. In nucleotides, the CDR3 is TGTGCCAGCACCCGGACAGGGGTGAACACTGAAGCTTTCTTT.

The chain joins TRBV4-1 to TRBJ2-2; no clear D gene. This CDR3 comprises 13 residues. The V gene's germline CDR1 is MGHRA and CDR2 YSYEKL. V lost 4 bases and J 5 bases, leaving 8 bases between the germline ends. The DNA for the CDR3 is TGCGCCAGCAGCCCGGTCGGGACCGGGGAGCTGTTTTTT. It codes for CASSPVGTGELFF.

CDR3 amino acids: CASSRDTGSYEQYF. The CDR3 DNA follows: TGCGCCAGCAGCAGGGACACCGGATCCTACGAGCAGTACTTC. The chain is built from TRBV5-1 and TRBJ2-7; D might be TRBD1 (6 bases). Per the germline V gene, CDR1 is SGHRS and CDR2 is YFSETQ. The CDR3 spans 14 residues. V lost 4 bases to trimming and J lost 1 base, with 12 bases between them.

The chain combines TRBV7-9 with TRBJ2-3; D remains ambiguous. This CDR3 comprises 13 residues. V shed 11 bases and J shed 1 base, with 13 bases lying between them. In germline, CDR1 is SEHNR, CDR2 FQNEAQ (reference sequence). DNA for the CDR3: TGTGCCCAGGCCGCCGGCGGCACAGATACGCAGTATTTT. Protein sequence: CAQAAGGTDTQYF.

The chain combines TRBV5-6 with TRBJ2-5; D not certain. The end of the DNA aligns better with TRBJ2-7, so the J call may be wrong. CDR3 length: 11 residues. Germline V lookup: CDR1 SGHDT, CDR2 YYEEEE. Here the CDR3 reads CASSTIDEQYF. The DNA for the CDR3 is TGTGCCAGCAGCACTATAGACGAGCAGTACTTC.

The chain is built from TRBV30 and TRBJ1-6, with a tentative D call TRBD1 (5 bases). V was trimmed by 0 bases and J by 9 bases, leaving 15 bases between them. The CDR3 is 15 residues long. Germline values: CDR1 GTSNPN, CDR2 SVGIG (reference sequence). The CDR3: CAWSVGGAGGSPLHF. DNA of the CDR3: TGTGCCTGGAGTGTGGGTGGGGCCGGCGGTTCACCCCTCCACTTT.

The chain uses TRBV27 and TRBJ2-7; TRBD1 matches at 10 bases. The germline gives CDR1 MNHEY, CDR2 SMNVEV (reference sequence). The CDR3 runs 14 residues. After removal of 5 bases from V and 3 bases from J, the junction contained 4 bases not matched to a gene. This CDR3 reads CASSPGQGYYEQYF. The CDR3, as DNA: TGTGCCAGCAGTCCGGGACAGGGGTACTACGAGCAGTACTTC.

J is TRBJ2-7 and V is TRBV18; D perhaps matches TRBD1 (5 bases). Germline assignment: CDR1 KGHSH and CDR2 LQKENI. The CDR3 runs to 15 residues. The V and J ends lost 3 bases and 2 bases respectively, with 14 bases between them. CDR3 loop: CASSPATGGAYEQYF. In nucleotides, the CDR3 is TGTGCCAGCTCACCGGCAACAGGTGGGGCCTACGAGCAGTACTTC. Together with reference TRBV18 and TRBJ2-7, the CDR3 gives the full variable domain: NAGVMQNPRHLVRRRGQEARLRCSPMKGHSHVYWYRQLPEEGLKFMVYLQKENIIDESGMPKERFSAEFPKEGPSILRIQQVVRGDSAAYFCASSPATGGAYEQYFGPGTRLTVT.

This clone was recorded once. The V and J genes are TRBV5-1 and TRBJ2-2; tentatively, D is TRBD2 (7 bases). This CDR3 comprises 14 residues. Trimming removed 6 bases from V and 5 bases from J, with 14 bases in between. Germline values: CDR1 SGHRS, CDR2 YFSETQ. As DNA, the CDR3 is TGCGCCAGCACAACAGGGAGGGGAACCGGGGAGCTGTTTTTT. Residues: CASTTGRGTGELFF.

CDR3 sequence reads: CASSALPGVGARGQFF. The CDR3, as DNA: TGTGCCAGCAGCGCTCTCCCGGGGGTCGGCGCGAGGGGGCAGTTCTTC. The chain joins TRBV7-2 to TRBJ2-1; possibly TRBD2 for D (6 bases). The CDR3 sequence is 16 residues long. Germline CDR1 and CDR2: SGHTA and FQGNSA. Trimming removed 5 bases at V and 12 bases at J, with 26 bases between.

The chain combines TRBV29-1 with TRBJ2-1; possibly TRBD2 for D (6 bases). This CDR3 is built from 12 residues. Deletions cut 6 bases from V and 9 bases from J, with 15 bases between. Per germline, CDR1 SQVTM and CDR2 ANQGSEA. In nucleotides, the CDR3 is TGCAGCGTGGACTCTAGCGAGGGTGAGCAGTTCTTC. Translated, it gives CSVDSSEGEQFF.

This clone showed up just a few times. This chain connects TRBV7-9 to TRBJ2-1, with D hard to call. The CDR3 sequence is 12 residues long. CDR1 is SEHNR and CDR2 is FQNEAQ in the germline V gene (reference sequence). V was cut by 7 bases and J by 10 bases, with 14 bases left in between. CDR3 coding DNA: TGTGCCAGCAACCTTCCCGGGTCCGAGCAGTTCTTC. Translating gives CASNLPGSEQFF. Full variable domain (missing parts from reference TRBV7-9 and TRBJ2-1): DTGVSQNPRHKITKRGQNVTFRCDPISEHNRLYWYRQTLGQGPEFLTYFQNEAQLEKSRLLSDRFSAERPKGSFSTLEIQRTEQGDSAMYLCASNLPGSEQFFGPGTRLTVL.

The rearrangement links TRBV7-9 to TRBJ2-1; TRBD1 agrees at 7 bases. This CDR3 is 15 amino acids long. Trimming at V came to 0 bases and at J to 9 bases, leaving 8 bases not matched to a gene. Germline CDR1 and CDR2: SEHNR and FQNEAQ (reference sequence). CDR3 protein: CASSLAQGQRVEQFF. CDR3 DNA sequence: TGTGCCAGCAGCTTAGCGCAGGGACAGAGGGTTGAGCAGTTCTTC.

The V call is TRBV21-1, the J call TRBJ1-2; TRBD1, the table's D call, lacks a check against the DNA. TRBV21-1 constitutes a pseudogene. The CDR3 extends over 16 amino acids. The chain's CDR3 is CASSNHPATGNYGYTF. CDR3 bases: TGTGCCAGCAGCAACCACCCAGCGACAGGGAACTATGGCTACACCTTC.

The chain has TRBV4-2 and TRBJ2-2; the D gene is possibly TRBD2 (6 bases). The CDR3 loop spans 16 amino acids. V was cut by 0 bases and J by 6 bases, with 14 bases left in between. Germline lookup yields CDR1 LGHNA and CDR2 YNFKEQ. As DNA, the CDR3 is TGTGCCAGCAGCCAAGAACTCGGACTATTGGCCGGGGAGCTGTTTTTT. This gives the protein CASSQELGLLAGELFF.

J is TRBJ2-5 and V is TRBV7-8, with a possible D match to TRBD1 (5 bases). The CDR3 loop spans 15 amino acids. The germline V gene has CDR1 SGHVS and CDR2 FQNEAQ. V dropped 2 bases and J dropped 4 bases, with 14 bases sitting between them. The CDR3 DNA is TGTGCCAGCAGCTTAAGGGGCAGGGTGGGAGAGACCCAGTACTTC. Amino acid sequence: CASSLRGRVGETQYF.

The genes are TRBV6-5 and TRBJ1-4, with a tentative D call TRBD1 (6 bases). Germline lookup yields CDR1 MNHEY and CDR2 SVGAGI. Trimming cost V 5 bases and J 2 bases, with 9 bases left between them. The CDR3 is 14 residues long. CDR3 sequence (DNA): TGTGCCAGCAGTCAACAGGGTACTAATGAAAAACTGTTTTTT. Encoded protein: CASSQQGTNEKLFF.

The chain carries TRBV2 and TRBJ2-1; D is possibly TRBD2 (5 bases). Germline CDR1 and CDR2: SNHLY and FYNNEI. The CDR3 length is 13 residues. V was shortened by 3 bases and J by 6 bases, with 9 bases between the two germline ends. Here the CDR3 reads CASSDRGGNEQFF. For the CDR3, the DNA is TGTGCCAGCAGTGATCGGGGTGGCAATGAGCAGTTCTTC.

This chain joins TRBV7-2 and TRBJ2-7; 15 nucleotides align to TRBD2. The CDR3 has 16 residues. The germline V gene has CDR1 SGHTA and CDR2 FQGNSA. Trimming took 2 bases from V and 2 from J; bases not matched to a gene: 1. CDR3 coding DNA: TGTGCCAGCAGCTTAAGGACTAGCGGGAGGGCCTACGAGCAGTACTTC. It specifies CASSLRTSGRAYEQYF. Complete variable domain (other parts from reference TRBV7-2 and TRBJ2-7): GAGVSQSPSNKVTEKGKDVELRCDPISGHTALYWYRQSLGQGLEFLIYFQGNSAPDKSGLPSDRFSAERTGGSVSTLTIQRTQQEDSAVYLCASSLRTSGRAYEQYFGPGTRLTVT.

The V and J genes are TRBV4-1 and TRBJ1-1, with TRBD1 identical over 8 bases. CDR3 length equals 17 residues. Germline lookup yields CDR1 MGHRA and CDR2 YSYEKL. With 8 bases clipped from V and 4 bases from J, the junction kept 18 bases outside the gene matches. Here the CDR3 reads CASGGRGTGSGGTEAFF. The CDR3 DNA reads TGCGCCAGCGGGGGGAGGGGGACAGGTAGCGGTGGCACTGAAGCTTTCTTT.

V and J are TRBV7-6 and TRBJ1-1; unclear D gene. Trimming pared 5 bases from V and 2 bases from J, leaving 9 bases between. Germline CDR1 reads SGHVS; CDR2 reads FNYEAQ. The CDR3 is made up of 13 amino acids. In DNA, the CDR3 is TGTGCCAGCAGCCCCCCTGTAAACACTGAAGCTTTCTTT. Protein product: CASSPPVNTEAFF. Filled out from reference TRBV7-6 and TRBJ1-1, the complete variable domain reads GAGVSQSPRYKVTKRGQDVALRCDPISGHVSLYWYRQALGQGPEFLTYFNYEAQQDKSGLPNDRFSAERPEGSISTLTIQRTEQRDSAMYRCASSPPVNTEAFFGQGTRLTVV.

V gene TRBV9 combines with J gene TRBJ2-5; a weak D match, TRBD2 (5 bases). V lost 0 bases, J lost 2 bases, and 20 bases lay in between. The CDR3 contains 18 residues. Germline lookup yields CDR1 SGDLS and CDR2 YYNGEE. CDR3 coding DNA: TGTGCCAGCAGCGTAGTATTAAGGGAGCGCAGCCGTCAAGAGACCCAGTACTTC. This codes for CASSVVLRERSRQETQYF.

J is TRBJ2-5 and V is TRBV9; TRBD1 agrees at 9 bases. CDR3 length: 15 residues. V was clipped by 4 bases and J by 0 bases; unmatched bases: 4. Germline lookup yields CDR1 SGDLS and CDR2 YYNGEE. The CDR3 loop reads CASSKTGGYQETQYF. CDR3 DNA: TGTGCCAGCAGCAAGACAGGGGGGTACCAAGAGACCCAGTACTTC.

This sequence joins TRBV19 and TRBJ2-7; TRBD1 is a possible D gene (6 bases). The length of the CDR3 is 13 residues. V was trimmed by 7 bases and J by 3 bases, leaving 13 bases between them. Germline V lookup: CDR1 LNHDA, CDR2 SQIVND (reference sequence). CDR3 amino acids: CASNPRGSYEQYF. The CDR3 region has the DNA TGTGCCAGTAACCCCAGGGGTAGCTACGAGCAGTACTTC.

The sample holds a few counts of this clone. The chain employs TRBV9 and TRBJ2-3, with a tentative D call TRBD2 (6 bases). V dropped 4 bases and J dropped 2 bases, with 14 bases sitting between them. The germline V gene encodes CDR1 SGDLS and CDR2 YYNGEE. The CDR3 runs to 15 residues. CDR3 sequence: CASSPLGLNTDTQYF. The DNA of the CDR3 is TGTGCCAGCAGCCCCTTAGGACTAAACACAGATACGCAGTATTTT.

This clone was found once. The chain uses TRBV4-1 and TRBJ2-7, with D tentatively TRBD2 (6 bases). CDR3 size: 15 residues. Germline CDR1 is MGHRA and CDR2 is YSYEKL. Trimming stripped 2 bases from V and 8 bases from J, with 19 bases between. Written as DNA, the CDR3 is TGCGCCAGCAGCCAAACGTCCGGGACTCCCACAAAGCAGTACTTC. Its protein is CASSQTSGTPTKQYF.

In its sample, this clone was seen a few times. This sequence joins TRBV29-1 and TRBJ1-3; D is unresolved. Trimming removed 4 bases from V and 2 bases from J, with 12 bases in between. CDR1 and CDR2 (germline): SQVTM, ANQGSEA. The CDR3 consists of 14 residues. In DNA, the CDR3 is TGCAGCGTTGTTCCAGGCAGCACTGGAAACACCATATATTTT. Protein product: CSVVPGSTGNTIYF.

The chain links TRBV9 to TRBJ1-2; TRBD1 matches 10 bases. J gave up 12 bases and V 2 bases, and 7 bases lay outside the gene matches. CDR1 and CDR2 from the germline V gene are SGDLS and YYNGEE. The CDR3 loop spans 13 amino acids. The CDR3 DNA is TGTGCCAGCAGCGTTCAACCGGGACAGGGGAACACCTTC. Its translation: CASSVQPGQGNTF.

The CDR3 spells CAWRVVGTYEQYF. The CDR3 DNA reads TGTGCCTGGAGGGTGGTCGGGACCTACGAGCAGTACTTC. This chain joins TRBV30 and TRBJ2-7; tentative D call: TRBD2 (5 bases). This CDR3 has 13 amino acids. The V gene lost 3 bases and the J gene lost 2 bases, with 11 bases spanning the gap. The V gene's germline CDR1 is GTSNPN and CDR2 SVGIG (reference sequence).

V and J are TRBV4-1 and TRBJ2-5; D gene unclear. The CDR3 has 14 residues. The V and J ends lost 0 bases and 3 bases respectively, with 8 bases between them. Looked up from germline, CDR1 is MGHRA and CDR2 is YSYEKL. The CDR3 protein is CASSQDRSEETQYF. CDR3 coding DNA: TGCGCCAGCAGCCAAGATCGGAGTGAAGAGACCCAGTACTTC.

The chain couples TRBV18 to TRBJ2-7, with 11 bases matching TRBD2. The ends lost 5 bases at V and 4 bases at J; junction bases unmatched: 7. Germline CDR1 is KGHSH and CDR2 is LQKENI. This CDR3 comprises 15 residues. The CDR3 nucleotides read TGTGCCAGCTCAGCCAAGCTAGCGGGAGGATACGAGCAGTACTTC. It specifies CASSAKLAGGYEQYF.

CDR3 region: CSVAGAGGESNQPQHF. The DNA for the CDR3 is TGCAGCGTTGCCGGGGCAGGGGGCGAAAGCAATCAGCCCCAGCATTTT. The chain employs TRBV29-1 and TRBJ1-5; 8 bases map to TRBD1. The V and J ends lost 4 bases and 1 base, in that order; junction bases with no gene match: 9. From germline, CDR1 is SQVTM and CDR2 ANQGSEA. CDR3 length: 16 residues.